The rows below give T cell receptor beta chains drawn from one sample of a study of identifying expanded T cells in peripheral blood. Method: immunoSEQ multiplex PCR; TCRdb's copy keeps in-frame clones and lacks some. The sample has about 81,000 clones; 84% are singletons. Sequences were obtained from blood. These receptors originate from a person aged 18 to 70 in good health. Each CDR3 is given with its conserved first and last residue. A D gene is named only where the DNA matches it firmly. For some rows the clone size is stated as once, few or many, or as a class when expanded; others skip it.

TRBJ1-2 | NA | NA | TRBV5-8 | CASSLGQSANGYTF | TGTGCCAGCAGCCTTGGACAGTCGGCGAATGGCTACACCTTC
TRBJ1-1 | NA | NA | TRBV6-5 | CASSYSGVNTEAFF | TGTGCCAGCAGTTACTCGGGAGTGAACACTGAAGCTTTCTTT
TRBJ2-2 | few | NA | TRBV7-9 | CASSLSGATGELFF | TGTGCCAGCAGCTTATCTGGAGCCACCGGGGAGCTGTTTTTT
TRBJ2-7 | NA | NA | TRBV5-1 | CASRPGTSYEQYF | TGCGCCAGCCGGCCGGGCACCTCCTACGAGCAGTACTTC
TRBJ2-5 | NA | TRBD2 | TRBV11-3 | CASSSSAGDLEETQYF | TGTGCCAGCAGCTCTTCGGCGGGAGACTTGGAAGAGACCCAGTACTTC
TRBJ2-1 | NA | TRBD1 | TRBV5-1 | CASSLVGQYNEQFF | TGCGCCAGCAGCTTGGTGGGACAGTACAATGAGCAGTTCTTC
TRBJ1-5 | NA | NA | TRBV6-4 | CASSDIGQFNQPQHF | TGTGCCAGCAGTGACATCGGCCAGTTCAATCAGCCCCAGCATTTT
TRBJ2-5 | NA | NA | TRBV5-1 | CASSSTGETQYF | TGCGCCAGCAGCTCCACCGGGGAGACCCAGTACTTC
TRBJ1-2 | NA | TRBD1 | TRBV28 | CASSLYGQGAGGYTF | TGTGCCAGCAGTTTATATGGACAGGGGGCGGGAGGCTACACCTTC
TRBJ1-1 | NA | TRBD1 | TRBV7-3 | CASSSTRGRVAEAFF | TGTGCCAGCAGCTCAACGAGGGGGCGCGTAGCTGAAGCTTTCTTT
TRBJ1-1 | NA | TRBD1 | TRBV19 | CASSEHRGTEAFF | TGTGCCAGTAGTGAACACAGGGGCACTGAAGCTTTCTTT
TRBJ2-2 | once | NA | TRBV19 | CASMVAPADTGELFF | TGTGCCAGTATGGTAGCGCCGGCGGACACCGGGGAGCTGTTTTTT
TRBJ2-1 | NA | NA | TRBV28 | CAAWSRFPNEQFF | TGTGCCGCATGGTCCAGGTTCCCCAATGAGCAGTTCTTC
TRBJ2-2 | NA | NA | TRBV7-9 | CASSSYWTVTGELFF | TGTGCCAGCAGTTCATATTGGACTGTTACCGGGGAGCTGTTTTTT
TRBJ2-3 | NA | NA | TRBV20-1 | CSARAGDTQYF | TGCAGTGCTAGAGCTGGAGATACGCAGTATTTT
TRBJ2-1 | few | TRBD1 | TRBV7-9 | CASSWDRANEQFF | TGTGCCAGCAGCTGGGACAGGGCCAATGAGCAGTTCTTC
TRBJ2-1 | NA | TRBD2 | TRBV19 | CASSLGLAGPTSYNEQFF | TGTGCCAGTAGTCTGGGACTAGCGGGACCAACCTCCTACAATGAGCAGTTCTTC
TRBJ2-5 | NA | TRBD2 | TRBV19 | CASSIGSGARQETQYF | TGTGCCAGTAGTATAGGAAGCGGGGCGCGCCAAGAGACCCAGTACTTC
TRBJ2-2 | NA | TRBD2 | TRBV5-1 | CASSVGLAGDGGELFF | TGCGCCAGCAGCGTGGGACTAGCGGGCGACGGGGGGGAGCTGTTTTTT
TRBJ2-7 | few | NA | TRBV4-1 | CASSQVDLGTLRGEQYF | TGCGCCAGCAGCCAAGTAGATCTCGGGACCTTAAGGGGGGAGCAGTACTTC
TRBJ2-1 | NA | NA | TRBV9 | CASSVRGGDEQFF | TGTGCCAGCAGCGTCCGGGGAGGCGATGAGCAGTTCTTC
TRBJ2-1 | NA | NA | TRBV6-5 | CASSYGAETFGQFF | TGTGCCAGCAGTTACGGGGCTGAGACATTCGGGCAGTTCTTC
TRBJ1-5 | NA | NA | TRBV6-6 | CASSYLGALSNQPQHF | TGTGCCAGCAGTTACCTAGGGGCCTTAAGCAATCAGCCCCAGCATTTT
TRBJ2-7 | NA | NA | TRBV6-5 | CASSYGQGAYEQYF | TGTGCCAGCAGTTACGGGCAGGGTGCCTACGAGCAGTACTTC
TRBJ2-3 | NA | TRBD2 | TRBV7-9 | CASSTPAGGFDTQYF | TGTGCCAGCAGTACACCAGCGGGAGGATTTGATACGCAGTATTTT
TRBJ1-1 | NA | TRBD1 | TRBV28 | CASSPGTGYWDTEAFF | TGTGCCAGCAGTCCCGGGACAGGGTATTGGGACACTGAAGCTTTCTTT
TRBJ2-2 | once | TRBD2 | TRBV7-2 | CASSPRTSGSSGELFF | TGTGCCAGCAGCCCTAGGACTAGCGGGAGTTCCGGGGAGCTGTTTTTT
TRBJ2-2 | few | NA | TRBV9 | CASSGTGELFF | TGTGCCAGCAGCGGGACCGGGGAGCTGTTTTTT
TRBJ2-2 | NA | TRBD1 | TRBV11-3 | CASSPRQGIGTGELFF | TGTGCCAGCAGCCCCCGACAGGGGATTGGCACCGGGGAGCTGTTTTTT
TRBJ1-1 | NA | TRBD1 | TRBV30 | CAWMGDRYTEAFF | TGTGCCTGGATGGGGGACAGGTACACTGAAGCTTTCTTT
TRBJ2-7 | NA | TRBD2 | TRBV4-1 | CASSQDTGLAGEDEQYF | TGCGCCAGCAGCCAAGATACGGGACTAGCGGGAGAGGACGAGCAGTACTTC
TRBJ2-7 | NA | NA | TRBV5-1 | CASSFGTGPREQYF | TGCGCCAGCAGCTTCGGGACTGGGCCCAGGGAGCAGTACTTC
TRBJ2-5 | NA | NA | TRBV7-9 | CASSIRGTIKETQYF | TGTGCCAGCAGTATTCGTGGGACCATTAAAGAGACCCAGTACTTC
TRBJ2-7 | NA | NA | TRBV7-9 | CASSLGRHPYEQYF | TGTGCCAGCAGCTTAGGCAGACACCCCTACGAGCAGTACTTC
TRBJ1-3 | NA | NA | TRBV28 | CASSEGRRNTIYF | TGTGCCAGCAGTGAGGGGAGAAGAAACACCATATATTTT
TRBJ1-5 | NA | NA | TRBV10-1 | CASREGQGTCNQPQHF | TGCGCCAGCAGGGAGGGCCAGGGGACTTGCAATCAGCCCCAGCATTTT
TRBJ2-3 | NA | NA | TRBV5-1 | CASIPGGSRVADTQYF | TGCGCCAGCATACCAGGTGGTTCCAGGGTGGCAGATACGCAGTATTTT
TRBJ2-6 | NA | NA | TRBV4-3 | CASSQEYRSSGANVLTF | TGCGCCAGCAGCCAGGAATACAGATCCTCTGGGGCCAACGTCCTGACTTTC
TRBJ2-3 | NA | NA | TRBV6-1 | CASSEVGRLVTDTQYF | TGTGCCAGCAGTGAAGTGGGCAGACTTGTCACAGATACGCAGTATTTT
TRBJ1-1 | NA | TRBD1 | TRBV6-4 | CASSDAGQGAAEAFF | TGTGCCAGCAGTGATGCAGGACAGGGGGCTGCTGAAGCTTTCTTT
TRBJ2-1 | NA | NA | TRBV9 | CASSVDAVPYNEQFF | TGTGCCAGCAGCGTAGACGCGGTGCCCTACAATGAGCAGTTCTTC
TRBJ1-4 | NA | NA | TRBV4-1 | CASSHELRGVGGNEKLFF | TGCGCCAGCAGCCACGAACTTAGGGGGGTCGGGGGTAATGAAAAACTGTTTTTT